Below, one TCR beta chain is given with its context. The antigen is not known. CDR1 and CDR2 from the germline V gene are LNHDA and SQIVND (reference sequence). CDR3 length: 13 amino acids. V was clipped by 9 bases and J by 4 bases, with 15 bases between them. Sequenced by immunoSEQ multiplex PCR; TCRdb stores in-frame clones only, minus some. The sample shows fewer than 120,000 clones, 85% to 95% of them seen only once. This sample is part of a study of T cell responses to AZD1222 COVID-19 vaccine. Across the study: The study pooled second doses at about 4 or about 12 weeks.

Study findings and constraints: Compared with day 0, the breadth and depth of the Spike-specific TCR repertoire rose significantly after two doses of AZD1222. White British donors predominated, females outnumbered males, and clonal diversity was possibly underestimated.

This receptor was identified in an adult in good health. This specimen consisted of peripheral blood, obtained on day 0 of AZD1222 vaccination. The chain carries TRBV19 and TRBJ1-1, with a weak D call TRBD1 (5 bases). The CDR3 nucleotides are TGTGCCAGCTTTGGGGGAAGCGTCACTGAAGCTTTCTTT. It translates to CASFGGSVTEAFF.